This T cell receptor (beta chain) was obtained from a study of T cell changes during pregnancy in multiple sclerosis. CDR1 and CDR2 from the germline V gene are SGHRS and YFSETQ. V lost 5 bases and J lost 5; bases outside the gene matches: 6. The CDR3 contains 14 residues. The assay was immunoSEQ multiplex PCR, and TCRdb's table has in-frame clones only and misses some. This sample has 42,000 or so clones, with roughly 93% found just once. Sequenced here: CD4+ T cells from peripheral blood mononuclear cells, sampled after pregnancy. The chain carries TRBV5-1 and TRBJ1-4; 7 nucleotides match TRBD1. This sequence was found in a female donor with multiple sclerosis, enrolled in a pregnancy study. CDR3 DNA: TGCGCCAGCAGAAAGCAGACAGGGAATGAAAAACTGTTTTTT. Amino acid sequence: CASRKQTGNEKLFF. Combining the CDR3 with reference TRBV5-1 and TRBJ1-4 gives the whole variable domain KAGVTQTPRYLIKTRGQQVTLSCSPISGHRSVSWYQQTPGQGLQFLFEYFSETQRNKGNFPGRFSGRQFSNSRSEMNVSTLELGDSALYLCASRKQTGNEKLFFGSGTQLSVL.